This T cell receptor (beta chain) was recovered during a study of human T cells and chemical hapten exposure. Study-wide context: Small pooled library volume differences chiefly drove per-sample TCR yield variation. Study-level points and caveats: With DPC sensitization, TCRs exceeding 1 in 1000 frequency showed no change.

Within the library, unique molecular identifiers were attached to each individual cDNA molecule. TCRdb passed the RACE reads through MiXCR, listing each CDR3 protein once. Counted here are tens of thousands of distinct CDR3 sequences, about 8.6% occurring once; the ten biggest clones make up over 1.5%. Time point specified: healthy volunteer bleed at 6 weeks. It was from unfractionated whole blood that total RNA was extracted. This clonotype was observed a handful of times. No antigen is known for it. V shed 5 bases and J 0 bases; nucleotides not matched to a gene: 4. The CDR3 has 15 amino acids. The TCR was taken from a male donor in good health. Some clones in this sample may be carry-over from other donors' samples. Sequencing was performed on whole blood. This chain links TRBV12-3 or TRBV12-4 with TRBJ2-3; 8 positions agree with TRBD2. As DNA, the CDR3 is TGTGCCAGCAGTCGGAGCGGGAGTAGCACAGATACGCAGTATTTT. It yields the protein CASSRSGSSTDTQYF.